The 14 T cell receptor beta chains listed next were all sequenced from one sample in a study of blood T cell repertoires in COVID-19. Here immunoSEQ multiplex PCR was the method, and the copy in TCRdb shows in-frame clones only, minus some. Among 140,000 to 150,000 clones listed, more than 70% were seen once. The sequencing sample was made of peripheral blood. These receptors were collected from a human donor in a cohort sampled during active COVID-19.

The V and J genes are TRBV6-1 and TRBJ2-1; 9 nucleotides line up with TRBD2. This CDR3 comprises 19 residues. Germline CDR1 MNHNS, CDR2 SASEGT. V lost 2 bases, J lost 0 bases, and 11 bases stayed unmatched. In nucleotides, the CDR3 is TGTGCCAGCAGTGAACGGGCAGCGGCGGGGGGGATCTCCTACAATGAGCAGTTCTTC. Its protein product is CASSERAAAGGISYNEQFF.

The chain has TRBV7-8 and TRBJ2-1; tentatively, D is TRBD2 (6 bases). The V end lost 6 bases, the J end lost 2 bases, and 14 bases lay between the germline ends. CDR3 size: 15 residues. The germline CDR1 and CDR2 sequences are SGHVS and FQNEAQ. The CDR3 sequence: CASRRRAGTYNEQFF. CDR3 DNA sequence: TGTGCCAGCAGGCGAAGGGCGGGAACCTACAATGAGCAGTTCTTC. The variable domain in full, completed from reference TRBV7-8 and TRBJ2-1, reads GAGVSQSPRYKVAKRGQDVALRCDPISGHVSLFWYQQALGQGPEFLTYFQNEAQLDKSGLPSDRFFAERPEGSVSTLKIQRTQQEDSAVYLCASRRRAGTYNEQFFGPGTRLTVL.

The CDR3 DNA reads TGTGCCACCTTACAGGGGGCGACGGCTGAAGCTTTCTTT. Its protein is CATLQGATAEAFF. The V gene is TRBV10-3, the J gene TRBJ1-1; 9 bases line up with TRBD1. V lost 10 bases, J lost 6 bases, and 9 bases stayed unmatched. CDR3 length equals 13 residues. In germline, CDR1 is ENHRY, CDR2 SYGVKD.

The chain combines TRBV2 with TRBJ1-6; D is possibly TRBD1 (5 bases). CDR1 SNHLY and CDR2 FYNNEI come from the germline V gene. CDR3 length: 14 amino acids. The V end was cut by 8 bases, the J end by 8 bases, with 16 bases between. As DNA, the CDR3 is TGTGCCAGCGGGGGAGACGGGGGGGATTCACCCCTCCACTTT. Protein product: CASGGDGGDSPLHF.

The CDR3 DNA reads as TGTGCCAGTAGTCCGACAGGGGCAGATACGCAGTATTTT. Encoded protein: CASSPTGADTQYF. V usage is TRBV19 and J usage is TRBJ2-3; 8 bases are shared with TRBD1. This CDR3 is 13 amino acids long. V dropped 5 bases and J dropped 4; count of bases not matched to a gene: 2. Germline V gene lookup returns CDR1 LNHDA and CDR2 SQIVND (reference sequence). The variable domain in full, completed from reference TRBV19 and TRBJ2-3, reads DGGITQSPKYLFRKEGQNVTLSCEQNLNHDAMYWYRQDPGQGLRLIYYSQIVNDFQKGDIAEGYSVSREKKESFPLTVTSAQKNPTAFYLCASSPTGADTQYFGPGTRLTVL.

The chain is built from TRBV18 and TRBJ2-7; TRBD2 matches 9 bases. The CDR3 runs 15 residues. V gave up 3 bases and J gave up 3 bases; unmatched junction bases: 6. CDR1 and CDR2 from the germline V gene are KGHSH and LQKENI. The CDR3: CASSPVAGEVYEQYF. The CDR3, as DNA: TGTGCCAGCTCACCGGTAGCGGGGGAAGTCTACGAGCAGTACTTC.

The count of this clone is one. V gene TRBV2 combines with J gene TRBJ2-1, with 8 bases fitting TRBD1. V trimming: 4 bases; J trimming: 0 bases; junction bases outside the gene matches: 11. The CDR3 contains 18 residues. The germline V gene has CDR1 SNHLY and CDR2 FYNNEI. Written as DNA, the CDR3 is TGTGCCAGCAGTGGGTTTCTTCAGGGGGCATCCTCCTACAATGAGCAGTTCTTC. This codes for CASSGFLQGASSYNEQFF.

This chain uses TRBV7-7 with TRBJ2-3; no firm D call. The germline gives CDR1 SSHAT, CDR2 FNYEAQ (reference sequence). With 2 bases removed from V and 5 bases from J, the gap between germline ends came to 14 bases. The CDR3 is 15 amino acids. DNA for the CDR3: TGTGCCAGCAGCTTAAATGAGGCGTCGCAAGATACGCAGTATTTT. Translating gives CASSLNEASQDTQYF.

This rearrangement joins TRBV6-5 to TRBJ1-5, with 7 bases fitting TRBD1. The trim removed 5 bases at V and 2 bases at J, leaving 6 bases unmatched. Germline assignment: CDR1 MNHEY and CDR2 SVGAGI. The CDR3 has 15 residues. CDR3 bases: TGTGCCAGCAGTCCAGGGGGTAGGGGCAATCAGCCCCAGCATTTT. Its translation: CASSPGGRGNQPQHF.

V is TRBV4-1 and J is TRBJ1-4; TRBD1 agrees at 7 bases. CDR3 length equals 15 residues. Per germline, CDR1 MGHRA and CDR2 YSYEKL. V gave up 4 bases and J gave up 8 bases; unmatched junction bases: 10. The CDR3 reads CASSPKAQTGEKLFF. DNA of the CDR3: TGCGCCAGCAGCCCCAAAGCCCAGACAGGGGAAAAACTGTTTTTT.

V and J are TRBV18 and TRBJ2-3; no clear D. The CDR3 runs to 16 residues. Germline V gives CDR1 KGHSH, CDR2 LQKENI. V lost 1 base to trimming and J lost 0 bases, with 11 bases between them. The CDR3, as DNA: TGTGCCAGCTCACCACAACAGCTTTCTAGCACAGATACGCAGTATTTT. This encodes CASSPQQLSSTDTQYF.

V is TRBV5-4 and J is TRBJ2-7; 11 nucleotides agree with TRBD1. The CDR3 consists of 16 residues. The J segment lost 3 bases and the V segment lost 4 bases, leaving 9 bases of the junction unmatched. The germline V gene encodes CDR1 SGHNT and CDR2 YYREEE (reference sequence). The CDR3 nucleotides are TGTGCCAGCAGCGAGGGAGGGACAGGGGGAAGCTACGAGCAGTACTTC. This gives the protein CASSEGGTGGSYEQYF.

V and J are TRBV12-5 and TRBJ1-5, with D possibly being TRBD1 (5 bases). The CDR3 is 14 amino acids. Germline V gene sequence: CDR1 LGHNT, CDR2 FRNRAP. V lost 1 base, J lost 4 bases, and 8 bases lay in between. The DNA of the CDR3 is TGTGCTAGTGGTTTGGGCAGGGTAAATCAGCCCCAGCATTTT. It specifies CASGLGRVNQPQHF.

To note about this clone: This same CDR3 is encoded by further DNA sequences in the sample. V gene TRBV3-1 (or the pseudogene TRBV3-2) combines with J gene TRBJ2-7; TRBD1 might be the D (5 bases). The V end lost 4 bases, the J end lost 1 base, and 8 bases lay between the germline ends. This CDR3 is built from 13 residues. Germline V gene data show CDR1 as LGHDT and CDR2 as YNNKEL (reference sequence). CDR3: CASSPDSSYEQYF. The CDR3 DNA reads TGTGCCAGCAGCCCAGACAGTTCCTACGAGCAGTACTTC.